These 18 T cell receptor beta chains were all obtained from the same sample, sequenced in a study of identical twins. TCRdb reanalysed the 5' RACE reads using MiXCR and keeps one entry per CDR3 protein. The sample gives 450,000 to 650,000 distinct CDR3 sequences, nearly 10% of which show up once; 2.5% to 3.5% is in the top ten. In addition, the sample was reused for a study of yellow fever vaccine responses in identical twins.

The sample comprised PBMCs. Every receptor here comes from a woman between 18 and 29 years old in good health.

At least ten counts were recorded for this clonotype. V and J are TRBV20-1 and TRBJ1-2; D gene unclear. The ends were cut back, 3 bases at V and 4 bases at J, with 18 bases in the middle. Germline V gives CDR1 DFQATT, CDR2 SNEGSKA (reference sequence). The CDR3 is made up of 15 amino acids. CDR3 bases: TGCAGTGCTAGCCCGCCGGACCTTGAGAGCTATGGCTACACCTTC. This sequence encodes CSASPPDLESYGYTF.

The rearrangement joins TRBV3-1 to TRBJ2-7, with TRBD2 matching over 9 bases. There are 15 residues in the CDR3. V lost 7 bases, J lost 5 bases, and 12 bases stayed unmatched. Germline V gene data show CDR1 as LGHDT and CDR2 as YNNKEL (reference sequence). The chain's CDR3 is CASTQLGGRVDEQYF. The CDR3 bases are TGTGCCAGCACCCAGCTCGGCGGGAGGGTCGACGAGCAGTACTTC.

This sequence joins TRBV9 and TRBJ2-5; 8 bases match TRBD1. CDR1 and CDR2 from the germline V gene are SGDLS and YYNGEE. This CDR3 contains 13 residues. The J segment lost 5 bases and the V segment lost 5 bases, leaving 5 bases of the junction unmatched. The CDR3 loop reads CASSRQGMETQYF. The CDR3 DNA follows: TGTGCCAGCAGTCGACAGGGGATGGAGACCCAGTACTTC. Complete variable domain (other parts from reference TRBV9 and TRBJ2-5): DSGVTQTPKHLITATGQRVTLRCSPRSGDLSVYWYQQSLDQGLQFLIQYYNGEERAKGNILERFSAQQFPDLHSELNLSSLELGDSALYFCASSRQGMETQYFGPGTRLLVL.

This clonotype was observed a handful of times. The rearrangement uses TRBV7-9 and TRBJ2-5; 11 nucleotides agree with TRBD2. Germline loops: CDR1 SEHNR, CDR2 FQNEAQ (reference sequence). The V gene end was trimmed by 4 bases and the J gene end by 5 bases; junction bases not matched to a gene: 6. This CDR3 comprises 15 residues. CDR3 DNA sequence: TGTGCCAGCAGCTACGGGACTAGCGGAGGGGAGACCCAGTACTTC. Its protein product is CASSYGTSGGETQYF.

The chain uses TRBV5-6 and TRBJ2-2, with D maybe TRBD2 (5 bases). The CDR3 length is 13 residues. Germline CDR1 and CDR2: SGHDT and YYEEEE. Trimming pared 2 bases from V and 6 bases from J, leaving 8 bases between. The DNA of the CDR3 is TGTGCCAGCAGCTTTCCTAGCTCCGGGGAGCTGTTTTTT. It codes for CASSFPSSGELFF.

The chain uses TRBV4-3 and TRBJ2-2; D unresolved. The CDR3 has 14 residues. Germline CDR1 reads LGHNA; CDR2 reads YSLEER. Trimming removed 0 bases from V and 6 bases from J, with 8 bases in between. CDR3: CASSQDLWPGELFF. CDR3 DNA: TGCGCCAGCAGCCAAGATCTCTGGCCCGGGGAGCTGTTTTTT.

In this sample, this clonotype turned up a few times. The rearrangement uses TRBV7-9 and TRBJ2-3, with no clear D. V lost 2 bases and J lost 5, with 11 bases in between. The CDR3 is made up of 14 amino acids. Germline loops: CDR1 SEHNR, CDR2 FQNEAQ (reference sequence). The CDR3 loop is CASSLRASGDTQYF. CDR3 nucleotides: TGTGCCAGCAGCTTACGCGCTTCGGGAGATACGCAGTATTTT.

The table lists this clonotype with a few counts. The chain joins TRBV6-4 to TRBJ2-3; tentatively, D is TRBD2 (5 bases). The germline V gene has CDR1 MRHNA and CDR2 SNTAGT. V lost 6 bases and J lost 0, with 13 bases in between. The CDR3 is made up of 15 amino acids. CDR3 amino acids: CASSDQTSSTDTQYF. The CDR3 DNA is TGTGCCAGCAGCGATCAAACTAGTAGCACAGATACGCAGTATTTT.

This clonotype was observed a few times. V gene TRBV9 combines with J gene TRBJ2-1; 10 nucleotides align to TRBD2. V trimming: 0 bases; J trimming: 5 bases; junction bases outside the gene matches: 8. Germline-derived CDR1 and CDR2 are SGDLS and YYNGEE. This CDR3 has 17 residues. The CDR3 region is CASSVALAGVVDNEQFF. The DNA of the CDR3 is TGTGCCAGCAGCGTAGCCCTAGCGGGAGTTGTCGACAATGAGCAGTTCTTC.

This clonotype was detected ten times or more. This chain connects TRBV4-3 to TRBJ2-5; the match to TRBD1 covers 7 bases. V lost 0 bases and J lost 9; bases outside the gene matches: 4. The CDR3 sequence is 13 residues long. The germline CDR1 and CDR2 sequences are LGHNA and YSLEER. CDR3 DNA sequence: TGCGCCAGCAGCCAAGACTTAGACAGGGCCCAGTACTTC. Encoded protein: CASSQDLDRAQYF.

This clonotype has just a few counts. This rearrangement joins TRBV25-1 to TRBJ2-5; a weak D match, TRBD2 (6 bases). Trimming removed 1 base from V and 5 bases from J, with 11 bases in between. CDR3 length: 14 amino acids. CDR1 is MGHDK, CDR2 SYGVNS, per germline. CDR3 coding DNA: TGTGCCAGCAGTGAATTGGGAGGCTGGGAGACCCAGTACTTC. It translates to CASSELGGWETQYF. Full variable domain (outside the CDR3, taken from reference TRBV25-1 and TRBJ2-5): EADIYQTPRYLVIGTGKKITLECSQTMGHDKMYWYQQDPGMELHLIHYSYGVNSTEKGDLSSESTVSRIRTEHFPLTLESARPSHTSQYLCASSELGGWETQYFGPGTRLLVL.

V and J are TRBV4-2 and TRBJ2-1; tentatively, D is TRBD2 (6 bases). Germline V gene data show CDR1 as LGHNA and CDR2 as YNFKEQ. The V end lost 0 bases, the J end lost 0 bases, and 9 bases lay between the germline ends. The CDR3 loop spans 16 amino acids. The DNA of the CDR3 is TGTGCCAGCAGCCAAGAGGGGGGACCCTCCTACAATGAGCAGTTCTTC. As protein: CASSQEGGPSYNEQFF.

This clonotype occurred many times. The gene calls are TRBV9 and TRBJ2-2; possible D gene TRBD2, 5 bases. The V gene's germline CDR1 is SGDLS and CDR2 YYNGEE. V was shortened by 4 bases and J by 5 bases, with 15 bases between the two germline ends. This CDR3 is 15 amino acids long. Written as DNA, the CDR3 is TGTGCCAGCAGCCCTACATTGGGAGCGACCGGGGAGCTGTTTTTT. Its protein is CASSPTLGATGELFF.

This clonotype was picked up a small number of times. The rearrangement uses TRBV28 and TRBJ2-1; 11 bases fit TRBD2. V lost 11 bases and J lost 12; bases outside the gene matches: 15. CDR3 length: 14 amino acids. CDR1 and CDR2 from the germline V gene are MDHEN and SYDVKM. The CDR3 region is CAVGLAGFWYGQFF. CDR3 nucleotide sequence: TGTGCCGTCGGACTAGCGGGCTTTTGGTATGGGCAGTTCTTC.

As for this clonotype: Being one base from a much bigger clone, this may be a read error. V usage is TRBV12-3 or TRBV12-4 and J usage is TRBJ1-6, with 8 nucleotides matching TRBD1. V lost 4 bases to trimming and J lost 7 bases; unmatched junction nucleotides: 6. The CDR3 has 15 residues. The CDR3 DNA reads TGTGCCAGCAGTTCCCAGGGACAGGAGAATTCACCCCTCCACTTT. This codes for CASSSQGQENSPLHF.

This clonotype was counted a few times. This chain uses TRBV20-1 with TRBJ2-5, with 8 bases matching TRBD2. The V and J ends lost 3 bases and 5 bases, in that order; junction bases with no gene match: 11. The germline V gene encodes CDR1 DFQATT and CDR2 SNEGSKA (reference sequence). The CDR3 runs to 15 residues. Here the CDR3 reads CSARDGGVGAETQYF. CDR3 bases: TGCAGTGCTAGGGACGGGGGGGTTGGAGCCGAGACCCAGTACTTC.

In this sample, this clonotype turned up a few times. This sequence joins TRBV6-5 and TRBJ2-1, with D uncertain. Trimming took off 2 bases at V and 0 bases at J, with 11 bases between the two ends. Germline CDR1 MNHEY, CDR2 SVGAGI. The CDR3 totals 16 residues. The CDR3 nucleotides read TGTGCCAGCAGTTACCTCACGGGCAGCTCCTACAATGAGCAGTTCTTC. It yields the protein CASSYLTGSSYNEQFF.

This clonotype was observed a few times. The chain is built from TRBV11-1 and TRBJ2-3, with TRBD2 as a possible D gene (7 bases). The CDR3 has 18 residues. Per the germline V gene, CDR1 is SGHAT and CDR2 is FQDESV (reference sequence). The V end was cut by 5 bases, the J end by 1 base, with 22 bases between. The CDR3 DNA follows: TGTGCCAGCAGCCCCCGCCGCGGGATGCGGGGGCGCACAGATACGCAGTATTTT. Translated, it gives CASSPRRGMRGRTDTQYF. Together with reference TRBV11-1 and TRBJ2-3, the CDR3 gives the full variable domain: EAEVAQSPRYKITEKSQAVAFWCDPISGHATLYWYRQILGQGPELLVQFQDESVVDDSQLPKDRFSAERLKGVDSTLKIQPAELGDSAMYLCASSPRRGMRGRTDTQYFGPGTRLTVL.